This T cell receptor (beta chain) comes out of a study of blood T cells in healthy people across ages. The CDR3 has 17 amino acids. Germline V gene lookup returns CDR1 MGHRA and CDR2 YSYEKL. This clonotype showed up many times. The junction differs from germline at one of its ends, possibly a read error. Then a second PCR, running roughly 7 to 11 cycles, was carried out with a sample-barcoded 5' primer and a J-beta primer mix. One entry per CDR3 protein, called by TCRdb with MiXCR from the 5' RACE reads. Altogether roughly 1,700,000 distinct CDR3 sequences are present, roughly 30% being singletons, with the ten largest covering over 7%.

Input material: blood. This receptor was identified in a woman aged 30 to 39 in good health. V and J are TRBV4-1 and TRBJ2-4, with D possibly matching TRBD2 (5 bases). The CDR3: CARSLPTRGITKNIQYF. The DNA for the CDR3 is TGCGCCCGCAGCCTTCCCACCCGGGGTATAACCAAAAACATTCAGTACTTC.